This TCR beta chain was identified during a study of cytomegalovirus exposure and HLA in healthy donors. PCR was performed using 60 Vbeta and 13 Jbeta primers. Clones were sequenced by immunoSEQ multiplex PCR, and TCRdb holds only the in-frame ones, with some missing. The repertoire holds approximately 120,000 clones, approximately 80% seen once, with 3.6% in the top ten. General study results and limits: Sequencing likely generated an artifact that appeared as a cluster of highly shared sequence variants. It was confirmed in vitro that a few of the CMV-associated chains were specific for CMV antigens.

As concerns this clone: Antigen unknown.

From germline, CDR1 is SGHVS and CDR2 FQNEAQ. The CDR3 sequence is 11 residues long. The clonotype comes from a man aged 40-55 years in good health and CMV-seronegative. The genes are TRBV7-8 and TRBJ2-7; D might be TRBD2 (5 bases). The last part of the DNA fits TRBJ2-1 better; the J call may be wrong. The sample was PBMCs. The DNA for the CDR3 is TGTGCCAGCAGCTTAGGAGAGGGTCAGTTCTTC. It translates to CASSLGEGQFF.